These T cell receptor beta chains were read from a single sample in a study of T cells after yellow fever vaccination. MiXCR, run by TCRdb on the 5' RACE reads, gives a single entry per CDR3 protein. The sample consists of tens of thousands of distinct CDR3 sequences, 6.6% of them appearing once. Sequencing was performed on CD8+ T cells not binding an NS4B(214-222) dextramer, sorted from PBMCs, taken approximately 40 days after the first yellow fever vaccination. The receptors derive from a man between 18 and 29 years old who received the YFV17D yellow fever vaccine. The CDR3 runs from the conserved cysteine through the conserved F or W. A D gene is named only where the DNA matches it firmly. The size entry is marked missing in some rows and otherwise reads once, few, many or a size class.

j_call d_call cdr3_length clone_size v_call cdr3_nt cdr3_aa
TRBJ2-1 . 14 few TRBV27 TGTGCCAGCAGTTTGGGGGGGGGGGCGCGTGAGCAGTTCTTC CASSLGGGAREQFF
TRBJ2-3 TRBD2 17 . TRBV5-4 TGTGCCAGCAGCTCCGGGACTACAATACCTAGCACAGATACGCAGTATTTT CASSSGTTIPSTDTQYF
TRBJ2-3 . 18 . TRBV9 TGTGCCAGCAGCGTAGGTTTCGGCTCCCTGGGTCCTCTTGTTACGCAGTATTTT CASSVGFGSLGPLVTQYF
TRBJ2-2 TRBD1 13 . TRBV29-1 TGCAGCGTTTCTACAGGGGGAGCCGGGGAGCTGTTTTTT CSVSTGGAGELFF
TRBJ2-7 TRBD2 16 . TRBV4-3 TGCGCCAGCAGCCAAATCGCGGGGGGCCGTGCTTACGAGCAGTACTTC CASSQIAGGRAYEQYF
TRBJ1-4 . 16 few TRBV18 TGTGCCAGCTCACCACCGGGTCCAGGAACTAATGAAAAACTGTTTTTT CASSPPGPGTNEKLFF
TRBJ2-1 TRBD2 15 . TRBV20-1 TGCAGTGCTAGAGAACTGGGGGGGAGCAACAATGAGCAGTTCTTC CSARELGGSNNEQFF
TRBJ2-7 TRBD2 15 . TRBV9 TGTGCCAGCAGCGCGTTGACTAGCGGGGACCACGAGCAGTACTTC CASSALTSGDHEQYF
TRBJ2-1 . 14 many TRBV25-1 TGTGCCAGCAGTGAATTCAGCTCCTACAATGAGCAGTTCTTC CASSEFSSYNEQFF
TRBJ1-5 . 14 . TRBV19 TGTGCCAGTAGTATAGTCCGGGCTAGGGCGCCCCAGCATTTT CASSIVRARAPQHF
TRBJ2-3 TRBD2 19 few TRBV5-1 TGCGCCAGCAGCTCCCCCCAGGGGTTAGCGGGGGGCCCCGCTGATACGCAGTATTTT CASSSPQGLAGGPADTQYF
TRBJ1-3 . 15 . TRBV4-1 TGCGCCAGCAGCCAAGTGGGAGGGGCTGGAAACACCATATATTTT CASSQVGGAGNTIYF
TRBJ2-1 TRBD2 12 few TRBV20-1 TGCAGTGCCAGACTAGCGGGCAATGAGCAGTTCTTC CSARLAGNEQFF
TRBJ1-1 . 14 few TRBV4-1 TGCGCCAGCAGCCAAGGGGTTTGGACCGTTGAAGCTTTCTTT CASSQGVWTVEAFF
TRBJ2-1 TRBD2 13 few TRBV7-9 TGTGCCAGTTCCGGGACTAGCGACAATGAGCAGTTCTTC CASSGTSDNEQFF
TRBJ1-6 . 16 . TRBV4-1 TGCGCCAGCAGCCAAGATCGAGCCGCTTATAATTCACCCCTCCACTTT CASSQDRAAYNSPLHF
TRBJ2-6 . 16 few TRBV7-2 TGTGCCAGCAGCTTAGGTGGGGGAACTGGGGCCAACGTCCTGACTTTC CASSLGGGTGANVLTF
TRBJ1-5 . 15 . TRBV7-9 TGTGCCAGCAGCTTAGTTGGGGATGGCAATCAGCCCCAGCATTTT CASSLVGDGNQPQHF
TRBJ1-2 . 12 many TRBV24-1 TGTGCCACCAGTGATTTGGGGTATGGCTACACCTTC CATSDLGYGYTF
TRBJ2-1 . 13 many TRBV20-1 TGCAGTGCTTTTCCCGTATTAGGGAGCGGTTACCTCTTC CSAFPVLGSGYLF
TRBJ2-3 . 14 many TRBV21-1 TGTGCCAGCAGCAGGATCCCCCCGGAGGCTACGCAGTATTTT CASSRIPPEATQYF
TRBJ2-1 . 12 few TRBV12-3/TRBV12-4 TGTGCCAGCAGTTTAATCACCGGTGAGCAGTTCTTC CASSLITGEQFF
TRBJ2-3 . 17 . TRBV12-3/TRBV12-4 TGTGCCAGCAGGAAACAGGGGGGGGGCCGTCCCACAGATACGCAGTATTTT CASRKQGGGRPTDTQYF
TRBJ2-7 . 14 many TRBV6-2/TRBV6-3 TGTGCCAGCAGTTACTCGGCTAGGAGAGGCGAGCAGTACTTC CASSYSARRGEQYF
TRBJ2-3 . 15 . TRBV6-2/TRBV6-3 TGTGCCAGCAGTTACATTGGGAGAGACACAGATACGCAGTATTTT CASSYIGRDTDTQYF
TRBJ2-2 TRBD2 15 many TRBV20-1 TGCAGTGCTAAAGGCTCTAGCGGGGACACCGGGGAGCTGTTTTTT CSAKGSSGDTGELFF
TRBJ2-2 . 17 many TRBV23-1 TGCGCCAGCAGTCCTACGGTTGGCCCAACGAACACCGGGGAGCTGTTTTTT CASSPTVGPTNTGELFF
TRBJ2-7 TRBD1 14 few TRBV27 TGTGCCAGCAGTTATGCGGGACAGGGGTACGAGCAGTACTTC CASSYAGQGYEQYF
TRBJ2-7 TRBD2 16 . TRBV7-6 TGTGCCAGCAGCTTAGGCGGGGGAAGTTTGGCCTACGAGCAGTACTTC CASSLGGGSLAYEQYF
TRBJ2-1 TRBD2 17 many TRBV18 TGTGCCAGCTCACCACCGCCGGGACTAGCGGCTTACAATGAGCAGTTCTTC CASSPPPGLAAYNEQFF
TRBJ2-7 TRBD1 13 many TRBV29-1 TGCAGCGCAACGGGACAGCCCTCCTACGAGCAGTACTTC CSATGQPSYEQYF
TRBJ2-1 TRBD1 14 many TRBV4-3 TGCGCCAGCAGCCTAAGGACAGGGCGGGATGAGCAGTTCTTC CASSLRTGRDEQFF
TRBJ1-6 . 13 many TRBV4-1 TGCGCCAGCCGGGGGTCCTATAATTCACCCCTCCACTTT CASRGSYNSPLHF
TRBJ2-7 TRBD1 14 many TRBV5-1 TGCGCCAGCAGCTTGGTCAGGGGGCTCTACGAGCAGTACTTC CASSLVRGLYEQYF
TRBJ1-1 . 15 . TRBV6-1 TGTGCCAGCAGTCAGGGAAGCCTCAAGAACACTGAAGCTTTCTTT CASSQGSLKNTEAFF
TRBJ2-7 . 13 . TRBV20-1 TGCAGTGCTGAGTGGCAGGGAGGCTACGAGCAGTACTTC CSAEWQGGYEQYF
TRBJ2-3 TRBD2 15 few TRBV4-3 TGCGCCAGCAGCCTCGGGACTAGCGGGGCGGCTACGCAGTATTTT CASSLGTSGAATQYF
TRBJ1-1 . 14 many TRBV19 TGTGCCAGTGGGGGAAATCAGGAAAACACTGAAGCTTTCTTT CASGGNQENTEAFF
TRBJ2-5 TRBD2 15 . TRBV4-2 TGTGCCAGCAGCCAAGACCGGGGGGGGTCGGAGACCCAGTACTTC CASSQDRGGSETQYF
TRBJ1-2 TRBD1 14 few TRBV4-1 TGCGCCAGCAGCCAAGACTACAGGGGCTATGGCTACACCTTC CASSQDYRGYGYTF
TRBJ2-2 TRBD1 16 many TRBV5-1 TGCGCCAGCAGCCACCTCACAGGGGCTGACACCGGGGAGCTGTTTTTT CASSHLTGADTGELFF
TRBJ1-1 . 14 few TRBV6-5 TGTGCCAGCAGTTACGCGGGTGTCAGGACTGAAGCTTTCTTT CASSYAGVRTEAFF
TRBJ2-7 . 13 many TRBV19 TGTGCCAGTAGTATGGACAGAAGTTACGAGCAGTACTTC CASSMDRSYEQYF
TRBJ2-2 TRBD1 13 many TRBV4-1 TGCGCCAGCCAGACAGGGTTTGGCGGGGAGCTGTTTTTT CASQTGFGGELFF
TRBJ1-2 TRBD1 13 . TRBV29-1 TGCAGCGTCAGCGAGGGACAGGTGGATGGCTACACCTTC CSVSEGQVDGYTF
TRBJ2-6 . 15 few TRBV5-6 TGTGCCAGCAGCTTCGGGGCGCCCGGGGCCAACGTCCTGACTTTC CASSFGAPGANVLTF
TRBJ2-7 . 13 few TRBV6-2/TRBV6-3 TGTGCCAGCAGTTACTCGTGGGGGAACGAGCAGTACTTC CASSYSWGNEQYF
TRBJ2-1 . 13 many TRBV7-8 TGTGCCAGCAGCCACTTGGGGTTCAATGAGCAGTTCTTC CASSHLGFNEQFF
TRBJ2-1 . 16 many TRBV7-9 TGTGCCAGCACCTCTCTGGACACACGCTCCTACAATGAGCAGTTCTTC CASTSLDTRSYNEQFF